This T cell receptor (beta chain) was identified during a study of T-cell reconstitution after alpha-beta-depleted transplantation in children. V lost 0 bases and J lost 3; bases outside the gene matches: 15. This CDR3 is built from 19 residues. The authors prepared the TCRbeta library with unique molecular identifiers. TCRdb reprocessed the PCR reads with MiXCR, giving one entry per CDR3 protein. The table has 440,000 or so distinct CDR3 sequences, roughly two fifths seen once. Study conclusions and caveats: Surviving thymic progenitors and recipient T cells were the source of high TCRbeta diversity at day 60 in some patients.

About this clonotype itself: Its specificity is unknown.

This receptor was taken from a girl aged 2-10 years with aplastic anemia, due to receive a stem cell transplant. The source was PBMCs, collected before TCRalphabeta/CD19-depleted stem cell transplant. The genes are TRBV23-1 and TRBJ2-3; 7 nucleotides agree with TRBD2. Being an ORF, TRBV23-1 has a function that is uncertain. The CDR3 protein is CASSQSTGRPSAGTDTQYF. CDR3 sequence (DNA): TGCGCCAGCAGTCAATCGACGGGGCGTCCGTCAGCGGGGACAGATACGCAGTATTTT.